This T cell receptor beta chain was sequenced in a study of identical twins. Regarding this clonotype: As yet, its antigen is unknown.

Study results and caveats: The abundant beta clonotypes from cord blood had fewer insertions, and memory repertoires had none of this. Beta out-of-frame twin sharing showed a weaker excess.

A universal primer site was incorporated via template switching, and the cDNA contained unique molecular identifiers. TCRdb recomputed calls from the 5' RACE reads with MiXCR, one row per CDR3 protein. The table lists 1.5 million to 2 million distinct CDR3 sequences, less than 40% of them singletons, with over 0.25% in the top ten. This clonotype originated in a newborn girl in good health. Sequencing used cord blood.

CDR3 DNA sequence: TGCAGTGCTAGGGGGGACAGGGGTAATGAGCAGTTCTTC. It yields the protein CSARGDRGNEQFF. The V gene is TRBV20-1, the J gene TRBJ2-1; 10 bases match TRBD1. CDR1 is DFQATT, CDR2 SNEGSKA, per germline (reference sequence). Trimming took 3 bases from V and 7 from J; bases not matched to a gene: 3. The CDR3 spans 13 residues.